Listed here are 24 T cell receptor beta chains from one sample, sequenced in a study of blood T cell repertoires in COVID-19. The repertoire was sequenced with immunoSEQ multiplex PCR; TCRdb's copy has only in-frame clones and lacks some. The table records approximately 470,000 clones, around 90% of them present only once. Sequencing input: PBMCs or T cells enriched from blood (not recorded which). The source of these receptors is a woman in her late teens or twenties who had recovered from COVID-19.

The DNA of the CDR3 is TGTGCCAGCAGTTCACACCCCAGGGGGCGCAGGAACACTGAAGCTTTCTTT. It is translated as CASSSHPRGRRNTEAFF. This chain joins TRBV28 and TRBJ1-1, with 8 bases matching TRBD1. Germline lookup yields CDR1 MDHEN and CDR2 SYDVKM. This CDR3 contains 17 residues. The junction had 11 bases not matched to a gene; V was cut back by 4 bases and J by 1 base.

V usage is TRBV7-8 and J usage is TRBJ1-1; a weak D match, TRBD1 (6 bases). Germline CDR1 reads SGHVS; CDR2 reads FQNEAQ. Trimming removed 0 bases from V and 7 bases from J, with 12 bases in between. CDR3 length: 14 residues. The CDR3 coding sequence is TGTGCCAGCAGCTTAGCGACACAGGGAAGTGAAGCTTTCTTT. This gives the protein CASSLATQGSEAFF.

The V call is TRBV5-1, the J call TRBJ2-5; no clear D gene. The CDR3 has 13 residues. Germline assignment: CDR1 SGHRS and CDR2 YFSETQ. Trimming removed 4 bases at V and 2 bases at J, with 9 bases between. The CDR3 loop is CASSTTPQETQYF. CDR3 DNA: TGCGCCAGCAGCACGACACCGCAAGAGACCCAGTACTTC.

The chain uses TRBV5-1 and TRBJ2-3; tentatively, D is TRBD2 (6 bases). The germline gives CDR1 SGHRS, CDR2 YFSETQ. CDR3 size: 12 residues. Trimming took 4 bases from V and 5 from J, leaving 8 bases between them. The CDR3 DNA is TGCGCCAGCAGCCGGGACTTAGATACGCAGTATTTT. Its protein is CASSRDLDTQYF.

The chain employs TRBV11-2 and TRBJ2-1; 8 bases map to TRBD1. CDR1 SGHAT and CDR2 FQNNGV come from the germline V gene. V trimming: 5 bases; J trimming: 5 bases; junction bases outside the gene matches: 5. The CDR3 is 14 residues long. The DNA of the CDR3 is TGTGCCAGCAGCCGGACAGGGACCCACAATGAGCAGTTCTTC. Translated, it gives CASSRTGTHNEQFF.

This clone was found a few times. The genes are TRBV30 and TRBJ1-1, with D possibly TRBD1 on 5 matching bases. Germline lookup yields CDR1 GTSNPN and CDR2 SVGIG (reference sequence). There are 15 residues in the CDR3. With 0 bases removed from V and 0 bases from J, the gap between germline ends came to 11 bases. CDR3 region: CAWSVGRVMNTEAFF. The CDR3 nucleotides read TGTGCCTGGAGTGTGGGCAGGGTTATGAACACTGAAGCTTTCTTT.

The rearrangement links TRBV24-1 to TRBJ1-5, with 8 bases aligning to TRBD1. The junction had 5 bases not matched to a gene; V was cut back by 3 bases and J by 2 bases. The CDR3 contains 16 residues. Per the germline V gene, CDR1 is KGHDR and CDR2 is SFDVKD. CDR3 DNA sequence: TGTGCCACCAGTGATAAGGACAGGGTAGGCAATCAGCCCCAGCATTTT. Protein sequence: CATSDKDRVGNQPQHF.

The chain is built from TRBV7-3 and TRBJ2-1, with 8 bases matching TRBD2. This CDR3 region has 15 residues. V was pared by 5 bases and J by 7 bases, with 10 bases of the junction left unmatched. Germline V CDR1 and CDR2: SGHTA, FQGTGA. The CDR3 region is CASSRFTSGPNEQFF. The CDR3 DNA reads TGTGCCAGCAGCCGATTTACTAGCGGACCTAATGAGCAGTTCTTC.

This clone occurred once. The genes are TRBV5-6 and TRBJ1-1, with 12 bases identical to TRBD1. Germline V CDR1 and CDR2: SGHDT, YYEEEE. CDR3 length equals 16 residues. V shed 4 bases, J shed 5 bases, and the junction held 9 bases outside the gene matches. The CDR3 sequence: CASSLRDRGRGTEAFF. CDR3 bases: TGTGCCAGCAGCCTCCGGGACAGGGGGCGAGGGACTGAAGCTTTCTTT.

This chain links TRBV7-9 with TRBJ1-4, with D tentatively TRBD1 (6 bases). Germline assignment: CDR1 SEHNR and CDR2 FQNEAQ (reference sequence). The CDR3 has 16 amino acids. V gave up 4 bases and J gave up 0 bases, with 12 bases separating them. CDR3 sequence: CASSSGHGATNEKLFF. As DNA, the CDR3 is TGTGCCAGCAGCTCGGGACATGGGGCAACTAATGAAAAACTGTTTTTT.

This clone was found once. CDR3 sequence: CASSLDRNNQPQHF. The CDR3 DNA sequence: TGTGCCAGCAGCTTGGACAGAAACAATCAGCCCCAGCATTTT. This chain links TRBV5-5 with TRBJ1-5; D remains unclear. From germline, CDR1 is SGHKS and CDR2 YYEKEE (reference sequence). Trimming removed 0 bases from V and 3 bases from J, with 7 bases in between. The CDR3 has 14 amino acids.

The chain uses TRBV5-1 and TRBJ1-4; 10 nucleotides line up with TRBD1. Germline V gene lookup returns CDR1 SGHRS and CDR2 YFSETQ. The CDR3 covers 14 residues. J gave up 8 bases and V 4 bases, and 5 bases lay outside the gene matches. CDR3 sequence reads: CASSRDRGEEKLFF. The CDR3, as DNA: TGCGCCAGCAGCCGGGACAGGGGAGAAGAAAAACTGTTTTTT.

The CDR3 DNA sequence: TGTGCCAGCAGGCCGGGACAGATTAACTATGGCTACACCTTC. Protein product: CASRPGQINYGYTF. This chain uses TRBV7-2 with TRBJ1-2; the match to TRBD1 covers 7 bases. CDR3 length equals 14 residues. The V gene's germline CDR1 is SGHTA and CDR2 FQGNSA. With V trimmed by 6 bases and J by 1 base, 5 bases remained unmatched.

V is TRBV5-8 and J is TRBJ1-1; D remains unclear. This CDR3 has 15 residues. Germline V gene sequence: CDR1 SGHTS, CDR2 YDEGEE. V lost 0 bases to trimming and J lost 4 bases, with 13 bases between them. The CDR3 DNA reads TGTGCCAGCAGCTTGGCCCCCTTCGGTTTCACTGAAGCTTTCTTT. It yields the protein CASSLAPFGFTEAFF.

The rearrangement links TRBV15 to TRBJ2-2; D is unclear. Trimming took off 4 bases at V and 5 bases at J, with 20 bases between the two ends. Per germline, CDR1 LNHNV and CDR2 YYDKDF (reference sequence). This CDR3 is 17 amino acids long. CDR3 amino acids: CATSIGTASLETGELFF. The CDR3 coding sequence is TGTGCCACCAGCATCGGAACAGCCTCCCTTGAAACCGGGGAGCTGTTTTTT.

The rearrangement joins TRBV7-9 to TRBJ2-7, with a tentative D call TRBD2 (6 bases). The CDR3 spans 13 residues. V was trimmed by 1 base and J by 5 bases, leaving 9 bases between them. Per the germline V gene, CDR1 is SEHNR and CDR2 is FQNEAQ (reference sequence). The CDR3 is CASSLGLEDEQYF. The CDR3 region has the DNA TGTGCCAGCAGCTTAGGACTAGAGGACGAGCAGTACTTC. Variable domain in full (rest from reference TRBV7-9 and TRBJ2-7): DTGVSQNPRHKITKRGQNVTFRCDPISEHNRLYWYRQTLGQGPEFLTYFQNEAQLEKSRLLSDRFSAERPKGSFSTLEIQRTEQGDSAMYLCASSLGLEDEQYFGPGTRLTVT.

The V gene is TRBV7-8, the J gene TRBJ1-4; D not certain. The CDR3 is 16 residues long. Germline CDR1 reads SGHVS; CDR2 reads FQNEAQ. Trimming stripped 7 bases from V and 0 bases from J, with 15 bases between. CDR3 amino acids: CASTYAPITTNEKLFF. The DNA for the CDR3 is TGTGCCAGCACCTACGCTCCGATTACAACTAATGAAAAACTGTTTTTT.

The chain employs TRBV25-1 and TRBJ2-3, with 7 bases matching TRBD1. There are 13 residues in the CDR3. V was clipped by 7 bases and J by 4 bases; unmatched bases: 5. Germline CDR1 MGHDK, CDR2 SYGVNS. For the CDR3, the DNA is TGTGCCAGCAATAGACAGGGCCCAGATACGCAGTATTTT. This sequence encodes CASNRQGPDTQYF.

The gene calls are TRBV5-1 and TRBJ2-5; the D gene is possibly TRBD2 (6 bases). The germline gives CDR1 SGHRS, CDR2 YFSETQ. The germline V and J ends were trimmed by 4 bases and 3 bases, with 13 bases remaining between them. The length of the CDR3 is 14 residues. CDR3 amino acids: CASSPWDSEETQYF. The CDR3 DNA sequence: TGCGCCAGCAGCCCTTGGGACTCCGAAGAGACCCAGTACTTC.

V usage is TRBV19 and J usage is TRBJ2-4, with a possible D match to TRBD2 (6 bases). CDR1 and CDR2 (germline): LNHDA, SQIVND (reference sequence). V was trimmed by 5 bases and J by 0 bases, leaving 29 bases between them. This CDR3 has 21 amino acids. DNA for the CDR3: TGTGCCAGTAGTGCCTCCGGGGTAGAGGCGGGGCGGCCCCTAGCCAAAAACATTCAGTACTTC. This gives the protein CASSASGVEAGRPLAKNIQYF.

The chain combines TRBV30 with TRBJ1-1, with D hard to call. Trimming took off 0 bases at V and 0 bases at J, with 8 bases between the two ends. The CDR3 consists of 14 residues. Germline V gene sequence: CDR1 GTSNPN, CDR2 SVGIG (reference sequence). CDR3: CAWSVRVVNTEAFF. CDR3 coding DNA: TGTGCCTGGAGTGTGCGGGTTGTGAACACTGAAGCTTTCTTT.

V is TRBV7-9 and J is TRBJ1-2; D is possibly TRBD1 (5 bases). This CDR3 region has 16 residues. Deletions cut 4 bases from V and 0 bases from J, with 15 bases between. Germline values: CDR1 SEHNR, CDR2 FQNEAQ (reference sequence). In DNA, the CDR3 is TGTGCCAGCAGCTCTAATCGACAGCTTGCTAACTATGGCTACACCTTC. Its protein is CASSSNRQLANYGYTF.

In the case of this clone: Different DNA sequences within this sample yield the same CDR3. In nucleotides, the CDR3 is TGTGCCAGCAGCTTCCCGGGACAGGGATATGGCTACACCTTC. Protein product: CASSFPGQGYGYTF. The chain couples TRBV7-9 to TRBJ1-2; 9 nucleotides agree with TRBD1. From germline, CDR1 is SEHNR and CDR2 FQNEAQ (reference sequence). Trimming took 3 bases from V and 5 from J; bases not matched to a gene: 4. The CDR3 is 14 residues long.

The chain joins TRBV6-2 or TRBV6-3 to TRBJ2-3; D ambiguous. The germline CDR1 and CDR2 sequences are MNHEY and SVGEGT. The CDR3 has 12 amino acids. V lost 2 bases and J lost 3, with 3 bases in between. CDR3 sequence reads: CASSYQTDTQYF. The CDR3 region has the DNA TGTGCCAGCAGTTACCAGACAGATACGCAGTATTTT.